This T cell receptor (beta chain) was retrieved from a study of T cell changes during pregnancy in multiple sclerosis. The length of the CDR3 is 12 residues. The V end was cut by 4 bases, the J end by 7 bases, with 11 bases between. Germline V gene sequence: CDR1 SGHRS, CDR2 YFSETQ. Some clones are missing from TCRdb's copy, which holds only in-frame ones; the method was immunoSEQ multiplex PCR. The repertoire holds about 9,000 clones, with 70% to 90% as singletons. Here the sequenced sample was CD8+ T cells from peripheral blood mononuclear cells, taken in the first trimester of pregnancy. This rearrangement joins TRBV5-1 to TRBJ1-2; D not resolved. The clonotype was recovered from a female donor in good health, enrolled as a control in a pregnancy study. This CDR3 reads CASSPRYGGYTF. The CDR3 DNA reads TGCGCCAGCAGCCCCCGGTACGGTGGCTACACCTTC.